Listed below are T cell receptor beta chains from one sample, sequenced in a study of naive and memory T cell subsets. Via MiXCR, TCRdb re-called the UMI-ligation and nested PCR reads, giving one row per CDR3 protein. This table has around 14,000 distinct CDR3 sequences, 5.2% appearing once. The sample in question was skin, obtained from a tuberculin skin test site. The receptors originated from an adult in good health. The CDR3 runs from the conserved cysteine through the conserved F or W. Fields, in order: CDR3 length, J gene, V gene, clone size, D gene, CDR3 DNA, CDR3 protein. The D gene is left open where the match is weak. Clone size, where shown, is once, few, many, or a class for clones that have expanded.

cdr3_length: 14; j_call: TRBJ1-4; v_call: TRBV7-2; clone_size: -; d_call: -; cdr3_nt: TGTGCCAGCAGCTTAAATCCAGGGTCAGAAAAACTGTTTTTT; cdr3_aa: CASSLNPGSEKLFF
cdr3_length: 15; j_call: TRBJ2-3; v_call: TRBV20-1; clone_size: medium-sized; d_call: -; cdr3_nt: TGCAGTGCTAGAGTGCTTGGCGGGGGCCCAGATACGCAGTATTTT; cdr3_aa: CSARVLGGGPDTQYF
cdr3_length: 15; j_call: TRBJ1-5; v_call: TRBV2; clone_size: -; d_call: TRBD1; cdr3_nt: TGTGCCAGCAGTTTTGGACAGGGGCGGAATCAGCCCCAGCATTTT; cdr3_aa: CASSFGQGRNQPQHF
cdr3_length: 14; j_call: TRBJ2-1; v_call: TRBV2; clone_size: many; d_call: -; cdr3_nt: TGTGCCAGCAGGGCTAGACCGAGTAGGGATGAGCAGTTCTTC; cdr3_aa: CASRARPSRDEQFF
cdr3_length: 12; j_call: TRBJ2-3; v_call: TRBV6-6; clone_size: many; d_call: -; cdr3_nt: TGTGCCAGCAGCGACCACACAGATACGCAGTATTTT; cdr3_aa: CASSDHTDTQYF
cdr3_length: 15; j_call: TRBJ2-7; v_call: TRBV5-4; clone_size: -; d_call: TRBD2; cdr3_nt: TGTGCCAGCAGCGGGTCTAGCGGGGGGGCCTACGAGCAGTACTTC; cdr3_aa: CASSGSSGGAYEQYF
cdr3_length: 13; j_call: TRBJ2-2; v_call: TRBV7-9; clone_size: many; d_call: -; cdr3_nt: TGTGCCAGCAGCTTATCCAACACCGGGGAGCTGTTTTTT; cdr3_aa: CASSLSNTGELFF
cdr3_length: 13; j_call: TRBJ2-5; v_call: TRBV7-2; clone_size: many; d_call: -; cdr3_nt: TGTGCCAGCAGCTTAGAACTCCAAGAGACCCAGTACTTC; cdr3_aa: CASSLELQETQYF
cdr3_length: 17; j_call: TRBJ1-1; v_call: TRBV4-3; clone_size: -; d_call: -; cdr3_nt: TGCGCCAGCAGCCAAGAAGGGTTACGGGGGGATCACACTGAAGCTTTCTTT; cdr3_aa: CASSQEGLRGDHTEAFF
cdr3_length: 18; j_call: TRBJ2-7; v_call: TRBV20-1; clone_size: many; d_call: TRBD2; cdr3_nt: TGCAGTGCTAGAGGAGGGGGACTAGCGCTGATCGGGTCCTACGAGCAGTACTTC; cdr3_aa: CSARGGGLALIGSYEQYF
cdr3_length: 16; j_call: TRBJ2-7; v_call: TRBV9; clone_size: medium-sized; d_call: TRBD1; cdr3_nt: TGTGCCAGCAGCTTTCTACCCGGACAGGGACGCTACGAGCAGTACTTC; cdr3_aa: CASSFLPGQGRYEQYF
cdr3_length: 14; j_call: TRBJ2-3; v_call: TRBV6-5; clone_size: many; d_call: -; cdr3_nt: TGTGCCAGCAGTTATTCATCTAGCACAGATACGCAGTATTTT; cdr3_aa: CASSYSSSTDTQYF
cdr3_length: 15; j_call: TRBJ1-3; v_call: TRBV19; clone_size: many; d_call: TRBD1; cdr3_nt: TGTGCCAGTAGCATCGGGACAGAGCCTGGAAACACCATATATTTT; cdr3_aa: CASSIGTEPGNTIYF
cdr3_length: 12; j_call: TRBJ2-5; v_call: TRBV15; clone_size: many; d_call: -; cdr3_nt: TGTGCCACCAGCAGGTATTCAGAGACCCAGTACTTC; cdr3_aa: CATSRYSETQYF
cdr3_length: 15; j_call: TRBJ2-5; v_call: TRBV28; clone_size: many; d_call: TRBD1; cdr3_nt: TGTGCCAGCGGTCGGACAGGGTCTAGGAAGGAGACCCAGTACTTC; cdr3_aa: CASGRTGSRKETQYF
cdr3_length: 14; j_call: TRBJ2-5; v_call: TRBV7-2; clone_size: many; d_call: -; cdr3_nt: TGTGCCAGCAGCCCTACTCTAGGGCCCGAGACCCAGTACTTC; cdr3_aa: CASSPTLGPETQYF
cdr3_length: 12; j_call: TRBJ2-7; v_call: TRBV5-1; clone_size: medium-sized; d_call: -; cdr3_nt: TGCGCCAGCAGCTTGAACCCCCACGAGCAGTACTTC; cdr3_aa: CASSLNPHEQYF
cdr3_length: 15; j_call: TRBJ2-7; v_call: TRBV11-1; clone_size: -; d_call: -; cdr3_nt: TGTGCCAGCAGCTTAGCGGGGACACGAAACTACGAGCAGTACTTC; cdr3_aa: CASSLAGTRNYEQYF
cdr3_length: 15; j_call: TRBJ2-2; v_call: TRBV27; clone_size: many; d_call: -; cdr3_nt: TGTGCCAGCAGTTTCTGGAGGAGGGGCACCGGGGAGCTGTTTTTT; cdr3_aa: CASSFWRRGTGELFF
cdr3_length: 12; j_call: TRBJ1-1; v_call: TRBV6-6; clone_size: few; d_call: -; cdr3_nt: TGTGCCAGCAGTTACGAGACCACTGAAGCTTTCTTT; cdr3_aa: CASSYETTEAFF
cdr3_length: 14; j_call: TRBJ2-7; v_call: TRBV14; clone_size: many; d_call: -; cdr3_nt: TGTGCCAGCAGCCGACACCAGGGCTCCTACGAGCAGTACTTC; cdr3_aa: CASSRHQGSYEQYF
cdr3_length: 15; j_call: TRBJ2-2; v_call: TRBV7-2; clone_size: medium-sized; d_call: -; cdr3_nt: TGTGCCAGCAGCTTATACAGGGTGGGCACCGGGGAGCTGTTTTTT; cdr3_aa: CASSLYRVGTGELFF
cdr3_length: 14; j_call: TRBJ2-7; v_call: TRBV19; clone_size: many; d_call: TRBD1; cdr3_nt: TGTGCCAGTAGTTCCCGGGACAGTTACTACGAGCAGTACTTC; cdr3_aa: CASSSRDSYYEQYF